The source of this T cell receptor (beta chain) is a study of blood T cell repertoires in COVID-19. Whole-study context: Samples of COVID-19 (acute and convalescent) were obtained from the United States, Italy and Spain.

Generated by immunoSEQ multiplex PCR, the TCRdb table keeps only in-frame clones and is missing some. The sample records 150,000 to 200,000 clones, about 79% being singletons. The material sequenced was peripheral blood. The clonotype originates from an older woman with acute or convalescent COVID-19.

CDR3 sequence reads: CSVDREQETQYF. For the CDR3, the DNA is TGCAGCGTTGACAGGGAACAAGAGACCCAGTACTTC. The chain combines TRBV29-1 with TRBJ2-5; D might be TRBD1 (5 bases). CDR1 is SQVTM and CDR2 is ANQGSEA in the germline V gene. V gave up 3 bases and J gave up 2 bases, with 7 bases separating them. CDR3 length: 12 residues.